This T cell receptor (beta chain) originates from a study of OX40 agonist ivuxolimab in advanced cancers. Libraries were prepared by immunoSEQ multiplex PCR; TCRdb keeps only in-frame clonotypes and omits some of them. There are about 60,000 clones in the sample; 91% occur only once, and around 15% lies in the top ten. The junction had 6 bases not matched to a gene; V was cut back by 0 bases and J by 7 bases. The germline CDR1 and CDR2 sequences are SGHNT and YYREEE (reference sequence). The CDR3 contains 15 residues. The sequence was collected from an adult with an advanced solid tumor such as melanoma, head and neck, liver or kidney cancer. Sequencing was performed on CD4+ or CD8+ T cells sorted from blood, taken in a trial of the OX40 agonist ivuxolimab. The chain joins TRBV5-4 to TRBJ2-1; 8 bases line up with TRBD2. CDR3 coding DNA: TGTGCCAGCAGCTTGGTGAGCGGGAGTTGGAATGAGCAGTTCTTC. Protein sequence: CASSLVSGSWNEQFF.